This note documents a single T cell receptor (beta chain) sequence. Its antigen is currently not known. Per-base qualities were not stored, and no clone one base away is much larger. The data belong to a study of blood T cell repertoires in COVID-19 (dated by TCRdb to the early 2020s). Some background on the complete study: Recovered participants in ImmuneRACE Cohort 3 were defined as having two consecutive negative NP/OP PCR tests, clearance from a healthcare professional, or resolution of symptoms. The collaborator samples originated in the United States, Italy and Spain and spanned the acute and convalescent phases of COVID-19. The dataset comprised deeply sampled blood TCRbeta repertoires from subjects exposed to, actively infected with, or recovered from COVID-19. The sample metadata nearly always contained a de-identified subject ID, COVID-19 status, age in years and sex. The samples were drawn from two sources: the first 160 participants of the ongoing ImmuneRACE study, and 1,254 subjects contributed by 6 global collaborators. Where available, HLA class I and class II types were taken from metadata supplied by the sample provider and were not determined by assay-based typing. The prospective study material was composed of cDNA or gDNA derived from T cells, B-cell-depleted T cells, or PBMCs. A freely available public database, intended as a resource for researchers studying the immune response to SARS-CoV-2, is where the repertoires were released.

TCRbeta CDR3 regions were amplified from genomic DNA using the immunoSEQ Assay, a bias-controlled multiplex PCR. The original methods were these. Nucleated cell counts per sample were estimated from amplification of reference gene primers within the assay. Sequence reads were collapsed and filtered to measure the absolute abundance of every unique TCRbeta CDR3 rearrangement. For each sample, productive Simpson clonality was calculated by taking the square root of Simpson's diversity index across productive rearrangements. As stored in TCRdb, this immuneACCESS dataset retains in-frame rearrangements with V and J assigned. A fraction of the clones does not appear; measured against another copy, unresolved V genes explain less than half of the discrepancy, and the remainder lacks a known reason. That table supplies the V and J calls and clone size; D and trimming were determined from the DNA. In this sample the table shows over 250,000 clones, about 88% of which occur a single time. Together, the top ten hold around 2% of the sample.

CDR1 and CDR2 were assigned from the germline V gene (reference sequence) as LNHNV and YYDKDF. V loses 6 bases of germline sequence and J loses 2 bases, and the interval between the two ends is 34 bases. Including cysteine and phenylalanine, the CDR3 has 21 amino acids. CDR3 DNA only is kept here, 63 bases in frame from base 1. Enrolling through a virtual design, the prospective study's participants ranged in age from roughly 18 to 95 years and lived across roughly 23 United States geographic areas. In the prospective study, participants were assigned to cohorts based on the clinical history participants reported in a screening survey and a study questionnaire. In the prospective study, whole blood, serum and a nasopharyngeal or oropharyngeal swab were collected from each participant by mobile phlebotomists. Additional blood draws and questionnaires over an approximately two-month period could optionally be provided by prospective study participants. Blood samples from the prospective study were shipped frozen or at room temperature prior to DNA extraction.

The full study reports these points: The quantity of clinical and demographic metadata differed by source and by participant and was supplied without curation.

The chain employs TRBV15 and TRBJ2-5; D gene: possibly TRBD1, on 5 matching bases. The sequence was obtained from a woman aged 55 to 70 in a cohort exposed to, infected with or recovered from COVID-19 (not recorded which). The source material was PBMCs or T cells enriched from blood (not recorded which). The CDR3 protein sequence reads: CATRDYRSLRQNVGSQETQYF. Read as DNA, the sequence is TGTGCCACCAGAGATTACAGGTCCCTAAGGCAAAATGTTGGGTCACAAGAGACCCAGTACTTC.